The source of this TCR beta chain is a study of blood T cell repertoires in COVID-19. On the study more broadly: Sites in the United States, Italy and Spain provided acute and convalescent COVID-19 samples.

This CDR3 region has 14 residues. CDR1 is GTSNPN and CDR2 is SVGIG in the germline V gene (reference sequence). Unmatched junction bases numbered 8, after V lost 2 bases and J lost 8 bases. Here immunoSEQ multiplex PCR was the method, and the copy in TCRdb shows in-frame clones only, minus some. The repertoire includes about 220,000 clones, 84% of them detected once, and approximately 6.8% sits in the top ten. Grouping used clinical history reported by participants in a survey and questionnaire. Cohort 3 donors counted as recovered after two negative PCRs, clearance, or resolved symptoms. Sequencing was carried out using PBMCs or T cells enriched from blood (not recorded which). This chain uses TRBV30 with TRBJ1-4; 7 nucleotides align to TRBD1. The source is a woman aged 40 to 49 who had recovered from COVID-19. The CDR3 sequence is CAWSYGRGNEKLFF. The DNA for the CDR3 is TGTGCCTGGAGTTATGGCAGGGGGAACGAAAAACTGTTTTTT.